Listed below are T cell receptor beta chains from one sample, sequenced in a study of T cell responses to AZD1222 COVID-19 vaccine. Repertoires were generated with immunoSEQ multiplex PCR, while TCRdb's copy carries only in-frame clones and drops some. The data hold 150,000 to 250,000 clones, with approximately 90% observed a single time. The source material was peripheral blood, sampled 28 days after the second AZD1222 dose. All receptors derive from an adult who received the AZD1222 COVID-19 vaccine. Each CDR3 is given with its conserved first and last residue. Each record gives: clone size, D gene, V gene, J gene, CDR3 protein. A D gene is named only where the DNA matches it firmly. Size tells how often a clone was seen (once, few, many) or the class of an expanded clone, and some rows leave it out.

abundance: -
d_gene: TRBD2
v_gene: TRBV7-3
j_gene: TRBJ2-1
CDR3aa: CASSLMTSGRDLYNEQFF

abundance: -
d_gene: -
v_gene: TRBV11-3
j_gene: TRBJ2-1
CDR3aa: CASSFRVAGRNEQFF

abundance: -
d_gene: -
v_gene: TRBV7-9
j_gene: TRBJ1-3
CDR3aa: CASSFPNAIYF

abundance: -
d_gene: TRBD2
v_gene: TRBV19
j_gene: TRBJ2-2
CDR3aa: CASSRTRNTGELFF

abundance: -
d_gene: -
v_gene: TRBV4-2
j_gene: TRBJ1-1
CDR3aa: CASSPREGTTEAFF

abundance: -
d_gene: -
v_gene: TRBV28
j_gene: TRBJ2-2
CDR3aa: CASSSPSEGTGELFF

abundance: -
d_gene: TRBD2
v_gene: TRBV6-5
j_gene: TRBJ2-1
CDR3aa: CASRETSGEGNEQFF

abundance: once
d_gene: TRBD2
v_gene: TRBV7-8
j_gene: TRBJ2-5
CDR3aa: CASSLDRQREGGGETQYF

abundance: once
d_gene: -
v_gene: TRBV5-1
j_gene: TRBJ1-5
CDR3aa: CASSLGGFNQPQHF

abundance: -
d_gene: -
v_gene: TRBV24-1
j_gene: TRBJ1-2
CDR3aa: CATYPNGTDYGYTF

abundance: -
d_gene: -
v_gene: TRBV4-1
j_gene: TRBJ1-2
CDR3aa: CASSQVPPQGRNYGYTF

abundance: -
d_gene: -
v_gene: TRBV5-1
j_gene: TRBJ2-7
CDR3aa: CASNSRGQSYEQYF

abundance: -
d_gene: -
v_gene: TRBV28
j_gene: TRBJ1-6
CDR3aa: CASRGGRGEGSYNSPLHF

abundance: -
d_gene: TRBD1
v_gene: TRBV2
j_gene: TRBJ2-1
CDR3aa: CASSEDRGYNEQFF

abundance: -
d_gene: TRBD2
v_gene: TRBV4-2
j_gene: TRBJ2-7
CDR3aa: CASSQDAGTSAPSF

abundance: -
d_gene: -
v_gene: TRBV6-5
j_gene: TRBJ1-3
CDR3aa: CASSYSWGAGNTIYF

abundance: -
d_gene: TRBD1
v_gene: TRBV19
j_gene: TRBJ1-1
CDR3aa: CASSIRGQGAKRTEAFF

abundance: -
d_gene: TRBD1
v_gene: TRBV6-2/TRBV6-3
j_gene: TRBJ1-1
CDR3aa: CASSLLPGQGAAEAFF

abundance: few
d_gene: -
v_gene: TRBV7-9
j_gene: TRBJ2-7
CDR3aa: CASSLGQVGNEQYF

abundance: -
d_gene: -
v_gene: TRBV30
j_gene: TRBJ1-6
CDR3aa: CAWSATAISSYNSPLHF

abundance: -
d_gene: TRBD2
v_gene: TRBV10-1
j_gene: TRBJ2-1
CDR3aa: CASSEQREVSYNEQFF

abundance: -
d_gene: TRBD1
v_gene: TRBV28
j_gene: TRBJ2-7
CDR3aa: CASSPGTGFHEQYF

abundance: -
d_gene: TRBD1
v_gene: TRBV28
j_gene: TRBJ1-5
CDR3aa: CASSSHGTGSNQPQHF

abundance: -
d_gene: TRBD1
v_gene: TRBV18
j_gene: TRBJ1-5
CDR3aa: CASSLGQGALQPQHF

abundance: -
d_gene: TRBD2
v_gene: TRBV3-1/TRBV3-2
j_gene: TRBJ2-3
CDR3aa: CASSRPRASGREWTDTQYF

abundance: -
d_gene: TRBD2
v_gene: TRBV3-1/TRBV3-2
j_gene: TRBJ2-3
CDR3aa: CASSQASGAGDTQYF

abundance: -
d_gene: -
v_gene: TRBV2
j_gene: TRBJ1-6
CDR3aa: CASSNYRVTSPLHF

abundance: -
d_gene: TRBD2
v_gene: TRBV5-1
j_gene: TRBJ2-7
CDR3aa: CASSLGLAGPYEQYF

abundance: -
d_gene: TRBD2
v_gene: TRBV6-4
j_gene: TRBJ2-1
CDR3aa: CASSDNGVDREGYNEQFF

abundance: -
d_gene: -
v_gene: TRBV19
j_gene: TRBJ1-1
CDR3aa: CASSPRFRTEAFF

abundance: -
d_gene: -
v_gene: TRBV7-8
j_gene: TRBJ2-7
CDR3aa: CASSLAVSSYEQYF

abundance: -
d_gene: TRBD1
v_gene: TRBV28
j_gene: TRBJ2-7
CDR3aa: CASSRTGGQKEQYF

abundance: -
d_gene: -
v_gene: TRBV28
j_gene: TRBJ1-2
CDR3aa: CASSSHRARGYTF

abundance: -
d_gene: -
v_gene: TRBV11-1
j_gene: TRBJ2-5
CDR3aa: CASSLEAAYQETQYF

abundance: -
d_gene: -
v_gene: TRBV11-3
j_gene: TRBJ2-2
CDR3aa: CASSLSALNTGELFF

abundance: -
d_gene: -
v_gene: TRBV5-1
j_gene: TRBJ1-1
CDR3aa: CASSWTVGNTEAFF

abundance: -
d_gene: -
v_gene: TRBV2
j_gene: TRBJ2-5
CDR3aa: CASSEVGKTQYF

abundance: -
d_gene: -
v_gene: TRBV2
j_gene: TRBJ2-5
CDR3aa: CASSYPSPTTGETQYF

abundance: -
d_gene: TRBD1
v_gene: TRBV27
j_gene: TRBJ2-7
CDR3aa: CASSSPTRGRGFYEQYF

abundance: -
d_gene: TRBD1
v_gene: TRBV11-2
j_gene: TRBJ2-7
CDR3aa: CASSLVDRGHEQYF

abundance: -
d_gene: -
v_gene: TRBV11-3
j_gene: TRBJ2-1
CDR3aa: CASSTGRTEQFF

abundance: -
d_gene: -
v_gene: TRBV27
j_gene: TRBJ1-6
CDR3aa: CASRADSYNSPLHF

abundance: once
d_gene: -
v_gene: TRBV13
j_gene: TRBJ2-1
CDR3aa: CASTGLKSSYNEQFF

abundance: -
d_gene: TRBD2
v_gene: TRBV29-1
j_gene: TRBJ2-1
CDR3aa: CSVPSRTSGSFEQFF

abundance: few
d_gene: -
v_gene: TRBV7-8
j_gene: TRBJ1-1
CDR3aa: CASSSRLKNTEAFF

abundance: -
d_gene: TRBD2
v_gene: TRBV5-4
j_gene: TRBJ2-3
CDR3aa: CASSLRAGGSTDTQYF

abundance: -
d_gene: TRBD1
v_gene: TRBV5-6
j_gene: TRBJ1-6
CDR3aa: CASSRDRGGLCSPLHF

abundance: -
d_gene: TRBD1
v_gene: TRBV7-2
j_gene: TRBJ2-3
CDR3aa: CASSLVGDRGTDTQYF

abundance: -
d_gene: -
v_gene: TRBV12-5
j_gene: TRBJ1-3
CDR3aa: CASGGTNSGNTIYF

abundance: -
d_gene: -
v_gene: TRBV6-5
j_gene: TRBJ1-2
CDR3aa: CALRAREGYTF

abundance: -
d_gene: TRBD1
v_gene: TRBV28
j_gene: TRBJ1-2
CDR3aa: CASSTGGIGYGYTF

abundance: -
d_gene: -
v_gene: TRBV19
j_gene: TRBJ1-6
CDR3aa: CASSRPGTPLHF

abundance: -
d_gene: -
v_gene: TRBV11-1
j_gene: TRBJ1-2
CDR3aa: CASSQKTLNYGYTF

abundance: -
d_gene: -
v_gene: TRBV30
j_gene: TRBJ1-6
CDR3aa: CAGLPRDNSPLHF

abundance: -
d_gene: -
v_gene: TRBV24-1
j_gene: TRBJ2-1
CDR3aa: CATRKGGTYNEQFF